The text below deals with one T cell receptor beta chain. Its antigen is still unknown. Constant-segment primers served in 5'RACE that generated TCR alpha and TCR beta cDNA libraries bearing sample barcodes and UMIs. Via MiXCR, TCRdb re-called the 5' RACE reads, giving one row per CDR3 protein. The sample lists about 90,000 distinct CDR3 sequences, around an eighth occurring once. This entry is derived from a study of T-cell memory formation after mild COVID-19. The wider study: TCR clusters were mostly donor specific.

Study results and limitations: There were some responding clones in pre-infection memory, which suggested that cross-reactive memory had joined.

The CDR3 covers 18 residues. V was clipped by 7 bases and J by 1 base; unmatched bases: 18. The chain has TRBV12-3 or TRBV12-4 and TRBJ1-1, with 7 bases identical to TRBD1. The sample was PBMCs or a T cell subset sorted from them (not recorded which). The receptor was derived from an adult woman who had mild COVID-19 (a few samples of this study predate the infection). Cell type and time point are not known. For the CDR3, the DNA is TGTGCCAGCATTCCATACGACAGGGCTGGCGGGAGGAACACTGAAGCTTTCTTT. It is translated as CASIPYDRAGGRNTEAFF.